A selection of T cell receptor beta chains follows, all from one sample in a study of identical twins. TCRdb processed the 5' RACE reads anew with MiXCR; each CDR3 protein has one entry. The repertoire holds 270,000 or so distinct CDR3 sequences, with approximately 8.6% as singletons. The data were also submitted as part of a second study, on yellow fever vaccine responses in identical twins.

The sequenced sample consisted of CD8+ T cells sorted from blood. These receptors were taken from a woman younger than 35 in good health. The CDR3 runs from the conserved cysteine through the conserved F or W. The order of the fields is J gene, V gene, clone size, D gene, CDR3 DNA, CDR3 protein. The D gene is left open where the match is weak. Rows may omit the clone size; those that give it use once, few, many or a size class.

>TRBJ2-5|TRBV2|-|-
TGTGCCAGCAGCCCCCAAGCGAACTACCAAGAGACCCAGTACTTC
CASSPQANYQETQYF
>TRBJ2-1|TRBV5-1|-|TRBD1
TGCGCCAGCAGTCGGACCGTTGGGACAGGGGTGGACAATGAGCAGTTCTTC
CASSRTVGTGVDNEQFF
>TRBJ1-1|TRBV11-2|-|-
TGTGCCAGCAGCCCCCTCGGGGGGGCAGAAACTGAAGCTTTCTTT
CASSPLGGAETEAFF
>TRBJ2-7|TRBV7-9|many|-
TGTGCCAGCAGCCCTCCGGGACGGATTTTCAACGAGCAGTACTTC
CASSPPGRIFNEQYF
>TRBJ2-1|TRBV7-8|-|TRBD2
TGTGCCAGCAGCCGAATGGGACTAGCGGGAGGAAATGAGCAGTTCTTC
CASSRMGLAGGNEQFF
>TRBJ2-7|TRBV28|-|TRBD1
TGTGCCAGCAGGCTACAGGGGACCGCCTACGAGCAGTACTTC
CASRLQGTAYEQYF
>TRBJ2-3|TRBV30|-|TRBD2
TGTGCCTGGAGTGTTAGCGGGGGGGCCACAGATACGCAGTATTTT
CAWSVSGGATDTQYF
>TRBJ2-2|TRBV11-2|-|TRBD1
TGTGCCAGCAGCTCGTCAACGACAGGGTTTGAGGTGAACACCGGGGAGCTGTTTTTT
CASSSSTTGFEVNTGELFF
>TRBJ2-1|TRBV20-1|-|TRBD2
TGCAGTGCTAGAGATCTAGGACTAGCGGGAGGTTTCCACTCCTACAATGAGCAGTTCTTC
CSARDLGLAGGFHSYNEQFF
>TRBJ2-1|TRBV7-2|-|-
TGTGCCAGCAGCTATCCCCCCAATGAGCAGTTCTTC
CASSYPPNEQFF